What follows describes a single T cell receptor beta chain. Its antigen is undetermined. Per the germline V gene, CDR1 is LGHNT and CDR2 is FRNRAP. The CDR3 has 14 residues. The V segment lost 5 bases and the J segment 4 bases; nucleotides outside the gene matches: 7. The repertoire was sequenced with immunoSEQ multiplex PCR; TCRdb's copy has only in-frame clones and lacks some. The table records more than 25,000 clones, 90% to 95% of them present only once. This specimen comes from a study of untreated major depressive disorder. Study-level points and caveats: Compared with controls, depressed patients showed more TRBV05-01 (Vbeta 5.1) usage in CD4+ T cells.

The donors were all European-descended. Patient depression severity was moderate to severe. Enrichment usually gave 85% to 95% pure CD4+ T cells. The V call is TRBV12-5, the J call TRBJ1-2; 7 positions match TRBD1. The sample comprised CD4+ T cells from PBMCs. The clonotype comes from a woman aged 25 to 39 with major depressive disorder. CDR3 sequence (DNA): TGTGCTAGTGGTGCGGTGGACAGGTCCTATGGCTACACCTTC. Protein: CASGAVDRSYGYTF.